These T cell receptor beta chains were read from a single sample in a study of Graves' ophthalmopathy and Graves' hyperthyroidism. A single record per CDR3 protein comes from TCRdb applying MiXCR to the multiplex PCR reads. The table records 300,000 to 450,000 distinct CDR3 sequences, about 17% of them present only once. Sequencing input: peripheral blood. These receptors originate from an adult woman with stable Graves' hyperthyroidism. CDR3s include the opening cysteine and the closing phenylalanine or tryptophan.

V: TRBV6-5; length: 13; J: TRBJ1-5; CDR3: CASSSEVTQPQHF
V: TRBV3-1; length: 13; J: TRBJ2-7; CDR3: CASSPVRASGQYF
V: TRBV28; length: 15; J: TRBJ1-1; CDR3: CASTLPGGDGTEAFF
V: TRBV2; length: 14; J: TRBJ2-7; CDR3: CASASDFTSYEQYF
V: TRBV15; length: 16; J: TRBJ2-7; CDR3: CATSRGGQVISYEQYF
V: TRBV28; length: 17; J: TRBJ2-5; CDR3: CASSFFNRDSSEETQYF
V: TRBV28; length: 14; J: TRBJ1-5; CDR3: CASIIGSENQPQHF
V: TRBV6-1; length: 13; J: TRBJ1-2; CDR3: CASSESFYYGYTF
V: TRBV20-1; length: 13; J: TRBJ2-7; CDR3: CSARGTVSYEQYF
V: TRBV12-3/TRBV12-4; length: 15; J: TRBJ2-7; CDR3: CASSIRYGQDYEQYF
V: TRBV19; length: 17; J: TRBJ1-2; CDR3: CASNGPRASAANYGYTF
V: TRBV30; length: 12; J: TRBJ1-1; CDR3: CAWTTGTGLAFF
V: TRBV29-1; length: 14; J: TRBJ2-7; CDR3: CSVVGTSGSSEQYF
V: TRBV14; length: 15; J: TRBJ1-1; CDR3: CASSQDIGGYGEAFF
V: TRBV6-1; length: 13; J: TRBJ1-5; CDR3: CASRESQMAQQHF
V: TRBV25-1; length: 11; J: TRBJ1-2; CDR3: CASSVGYGYTF
V: TRBV7-2; length: 14; J: TRBJ1-3; CDR3: CASSREESGNTIYF
V: TRBV20-1; length: 16; J: TRBJ2-5; CDR3: CSARAPHRGRQETQYF
V: TRBV2; length: 13; J: TRBJ1-5; CDR3: CASRQEGNQPQHF
V: TRBV6-1; length: 11; J: TRBJ1-2; CDR3: CASSGDYGYTF
V: TRBV9; length: 14; J: TRBJ2-7; CDR3: CASSVSADTYEQYF
V: TRBV19; length: 12; J: TRBJ1-6; CDR3: CASGQGNSPLHF
V: TRBV6-5; length: 16; J: TRBJ1-2; CDR3: CASSYLPGQGGGGYTF
V: TRBV12-3/TRBV12-4; length: 17; J: TRBJ1-1; CDR3: CASSEYRGFDGNTEAFF
V: TRBV29-1; length: 14; J: TRBJ2-4; CDR3: CSVEDEWTQNIQYF
V: TRBV24-1; length: 16; J: TRBJ2-2; CDR3: CATSDSGTTNTGELFF
V: TRBV25-1; length: 15; J: TRBJ2-7; CDR3: CASSEGLQVGYEQYF
V: TRBV12-3/TRBV12-4; length: 14; J: TRBJ1-1; CDR3: CASSLRQSATEAFF
V: TRBV7-2; length: 14; J: TRBJ1-1; CDR3: CASSSTGTVSEAFF
V: TRBV11-2; length: 14; J: TRBJ1-2; CDR3: CASSLLSRDYGYTF
V: TRBV20-1; length: 14; J: TRBJ2-5; CDR3: CSARTTGGGETQYF
V: TRBV11-2; length: 16; J: TRBJ2-3; CDR3: CASSLDSGRIPDTQYF
V: TRBV6-1; length: 13; J: TRBJ1-1; CDR3: CASSGTTNTEAFF
V: TRBV3-1; length: 17; J: TRBJ2-2; CDR3: CASSQDLLAANTGELFF
V: TRBV7-2; length: 16; J: TRBJ2-7; CDR3: CASRGLRDGMVYEQYF
V: TRBV6-1; length: 14; J: TRBJ2-7; CDR3: CASSPEGLSYEQYF
V: TRBV28; length: 15; J: TRBJ1-5; CDR3: CASSPRGTGDRPQHF
V: TRBV20-1; length: 15; J: TRBJ2-6; CDR3: CSARVVGSGANVLTF
V: TRBV12-3/TRBV12-4; length: 15; J: TRBJ1-1; CDR3: CASGQTGERHTEAFF
V: TRBV5-5; length: 14; J: TRBJ1-6; CDR3: CASSLVGADSPLHF
V: TRBV6-5; length: 13; J: TRBJ1-1; CDR3: CASSPIMNTEAFF
V: TRBV10-1; length: 13; J: TRBJ1-2; CDR3: CASSYSGHYGYTF
V: TRBV11-2; length: 13; J: TRBJ2-7; CDR3: CASSFTENYEQYF
V: TRBV12-3/TRBV12-4; length: 11; J: TRBJ2-1; CDR3: CASRIMNEQFF
V: TRBV7-8; length: 12; J: TRBJ2-7; CDR3: CASSPGVDEQYF
V: TRBV25-1; length: 14; J: TRBJ1-4; CDR3: CASSEDLEEEKLFF
V: TRBV5-1; length: 15; J: TRBJ2-2; CDR3: CASSLVPGLGGELFF
V: TRBV7-2; length: 15; J: TRBJ2-1; CDR3: CASSYSGSIADEQFF
V: TRBV15; length: 14; J: TRBJ2-5; CDR3: CATSSGLAGWTQYF
V: TRBV19; length: 16; J: TRBJ2-5; CDR3: CASSIPGQGAGETQYF
V: TRBV6-1; length: 15; J: TRBJ1-1; CDR3: CASRPQTIGNTEAFF
V: TRBV29-1; length: 13; J: TRBJ2-5; CDR3: CSVVNRVRETQYF
V: TRBV6-1; length: 14; J: TRBJ2-5; CDR3: CASIHGSSPKTQYF
V: TRBV5-1; length: 15; J: TRBJ2-7; CDR3: CASSLEGRVSDEQYF
V: TRBV2; length: 13; J: TRBJ2-7; CDR3: CASSEDRIYEQYF
V: TRBV7-2; length: 15; J: TRBJ2-7; CDR3: CASSLIWDNSYEQYF
V: TRBV9; length: 14; J: TRBJ1-1; CDR3: CASSVADRNTEAFF
V: TRBV5-1; length: 16; J: TRBJ2-7; CDR3: CASSPLGGRSTYEQYF
V: TRBV7-8; length: 14; J: TRBJ2-5; CDR3: CASKRTRSPETQYF
V: TRBV28; length: 14; J: TRBJ2-7; CDR3: CASSLPAAPYEQYF